This entry lists 3 T cell receptor beta chains sequenced from one sample in a study of blood T cell repertoires in COVID-19. Here immunoSEQ multiplex PCR was the method, and the copy in TCRdb shows in-frame clones only, minus some. Counted here are about 300,000 clones, about 89% occurring once; the ten biggest clones make up approximately 4.3%. The material sequenced was peripheral blood. These receptors originate from a man in his forties or fifties with acute or convalescent COVID-19.

This clone came up once. The chain uses TRBV11-3 and TRBJ2-3; D is possibly TRBD2 (5 bases). The CDR3 is 15 residues long. V was clipped by 0 bases and J by 3 bases, with 10 bases between them. Germline CDR1 SGHNT, CDR2 YENEEA. The DNA for the CDR3 is TGTGCCAGCAGCTTAGAGGCTAGCACAACAGATACGCAGTATTTT. Its protein product is CASSLEASTTDTQYF. Together with reference TRBV11-3 and TRBJ2-3, the CDR3 gives the full variable domain: EAGVVQSPRYKIIEKKQPVAFWCNPISGHNTLYWYLQNLGQGPELLIRYENEEAVDDSQLPKDRFSAERLKGVDSTLKIQPAELGDSAVYLCASSLEASTTDTQYFGPGTRLTVL.

This clone was detected a few times. The V call is TRBV28, the J call TRBJ1-2, with TRBD1 matching over 8 bases. The CDR3 is 14 residues long. Germline values: CDR1 MDHEN, CDR2 SYDVKM. Trimming cost V 6 bases and J 7 bases; bases outside gene matches: 10. In DNA, the CDR3 is TGTGCCAGCAGGGGCGGACAGGGTTTAACTGGCTACACCTTC. Its translation is CASRGGQGLTGYTF.

This chain uses TRBV13 with TRBJ2-1; 12 bases fit TRBD2. V shed 3 bases, J shed 9 bases, and the junction held 6 bases outside the gene matches. In germline, CDR1 is PRHDT, CDR2 FYEKMQ (reference sequence). This CDR3 is 15 amino acids long. The CDR3 DNA sequence: TGTGCCAGCAGCTTCCCTAGCGGGGGGGCGCTTGAGCAGTTCTTC. Its protein product is CASSFPSGGALEQFF.